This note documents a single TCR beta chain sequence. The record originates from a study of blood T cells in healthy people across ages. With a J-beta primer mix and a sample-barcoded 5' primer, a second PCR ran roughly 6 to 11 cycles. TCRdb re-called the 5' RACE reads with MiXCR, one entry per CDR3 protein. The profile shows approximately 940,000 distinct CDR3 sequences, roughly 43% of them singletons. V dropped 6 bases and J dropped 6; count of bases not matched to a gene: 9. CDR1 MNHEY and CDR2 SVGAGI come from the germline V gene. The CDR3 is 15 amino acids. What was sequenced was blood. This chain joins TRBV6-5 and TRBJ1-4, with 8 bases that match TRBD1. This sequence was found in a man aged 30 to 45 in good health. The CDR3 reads CASSNRDRRYEKLFF. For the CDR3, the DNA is TGTGCCAGCAGCAACCGGGACAGGCGATATGAAAAACTGTTTTTT.